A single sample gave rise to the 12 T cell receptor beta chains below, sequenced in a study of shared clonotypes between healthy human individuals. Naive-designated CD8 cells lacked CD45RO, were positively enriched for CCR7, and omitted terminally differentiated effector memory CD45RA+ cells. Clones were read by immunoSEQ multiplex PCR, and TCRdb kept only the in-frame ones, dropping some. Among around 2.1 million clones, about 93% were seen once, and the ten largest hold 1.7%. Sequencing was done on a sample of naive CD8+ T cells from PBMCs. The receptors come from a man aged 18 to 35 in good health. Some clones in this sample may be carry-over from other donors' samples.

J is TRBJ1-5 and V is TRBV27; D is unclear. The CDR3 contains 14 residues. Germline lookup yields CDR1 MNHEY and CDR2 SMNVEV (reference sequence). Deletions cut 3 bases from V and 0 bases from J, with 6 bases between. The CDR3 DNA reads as TGTGCCAGCAGTTTCGTCAATAGCAATCAGCCCCAGCATTTT. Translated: CASSFVNSNQPQHF.

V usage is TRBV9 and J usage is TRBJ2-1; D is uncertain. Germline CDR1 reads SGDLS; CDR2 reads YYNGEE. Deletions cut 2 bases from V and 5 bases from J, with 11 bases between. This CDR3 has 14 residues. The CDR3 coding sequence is TGTGCCAGCAGCGTGACGCTATTGGACAATGAGCAGTTCTTC. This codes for CASSVTLLDNEQFF.

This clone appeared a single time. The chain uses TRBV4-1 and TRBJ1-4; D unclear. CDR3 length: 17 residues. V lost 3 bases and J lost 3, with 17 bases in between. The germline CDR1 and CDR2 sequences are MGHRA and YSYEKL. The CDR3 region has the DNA TGCGCCAGCAGCCAGGACGTCGCTGGCGGCCCTAATGAAAAACTGTTTTTT. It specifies CASSQDVAGGPNEKLFF.

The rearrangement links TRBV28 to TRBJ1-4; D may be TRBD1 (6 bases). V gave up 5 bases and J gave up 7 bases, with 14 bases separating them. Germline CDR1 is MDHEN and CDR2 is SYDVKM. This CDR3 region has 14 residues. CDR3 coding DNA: TGTGCCAGCAGTGAGGGGGACAAGCGTGAAAAACTGTTTTTT. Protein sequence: CASSEGDKREKLFF.

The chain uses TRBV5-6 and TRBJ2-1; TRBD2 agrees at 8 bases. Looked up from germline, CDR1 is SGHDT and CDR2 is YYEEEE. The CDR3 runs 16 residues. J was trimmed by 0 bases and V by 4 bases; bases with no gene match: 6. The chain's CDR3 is CASSPGGGNSYNEQFF. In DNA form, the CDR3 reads TGTGCCAGCAGCCCCGGGGGGGGAAACTCCTACAATGAGCAGTTCTTC.

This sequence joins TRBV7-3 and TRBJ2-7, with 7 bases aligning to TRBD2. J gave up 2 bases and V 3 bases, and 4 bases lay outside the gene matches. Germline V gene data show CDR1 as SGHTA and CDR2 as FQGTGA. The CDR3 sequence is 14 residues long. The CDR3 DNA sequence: TGTGCCAGCAGCTTTGCCGGGGGGACCTACGAGCAGTACTTC. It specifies CASSFAGGTYEQYF.

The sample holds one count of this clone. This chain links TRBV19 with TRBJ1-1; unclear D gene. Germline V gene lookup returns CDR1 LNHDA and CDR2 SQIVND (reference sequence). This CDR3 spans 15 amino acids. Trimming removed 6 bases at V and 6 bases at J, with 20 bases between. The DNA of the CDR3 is TGTGCCAGTAGGATTGTCGTCTCGGCTGGGCCTGAAGCTTTCTTT. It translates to CASRIVVSAGPEAFF.

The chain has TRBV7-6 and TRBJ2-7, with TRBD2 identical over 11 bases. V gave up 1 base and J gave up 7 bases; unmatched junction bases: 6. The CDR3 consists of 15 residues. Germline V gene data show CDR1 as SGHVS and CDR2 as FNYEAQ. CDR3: CASSLDSGRVWEQYF. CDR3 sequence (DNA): TGTGCCAGCAGCTTAGATAGCGGGAGGGTGTGGGAGCAGTACTTC.

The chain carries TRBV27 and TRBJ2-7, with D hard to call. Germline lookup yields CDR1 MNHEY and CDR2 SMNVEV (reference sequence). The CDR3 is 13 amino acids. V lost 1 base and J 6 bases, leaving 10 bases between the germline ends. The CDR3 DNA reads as TGTGCCAGCAGTTTATTCCAGCGCGGCGAGCAGTACTTC. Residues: CASSLFQRGEQYF.

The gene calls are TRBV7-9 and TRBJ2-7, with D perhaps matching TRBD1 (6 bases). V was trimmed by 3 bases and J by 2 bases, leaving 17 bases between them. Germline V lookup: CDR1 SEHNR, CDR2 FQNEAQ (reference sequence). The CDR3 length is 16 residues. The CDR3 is CASSLGTGSGPYEQYF. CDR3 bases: TGTGCCAGCAGCTTGGGTACAGGGTCGGGTCCCTACGAGCAGTACTTC.

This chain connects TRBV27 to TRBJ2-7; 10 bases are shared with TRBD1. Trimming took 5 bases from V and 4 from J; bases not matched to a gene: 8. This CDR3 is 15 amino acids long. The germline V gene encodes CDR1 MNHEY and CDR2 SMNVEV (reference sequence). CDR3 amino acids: CASSLGDRGPYEQYF. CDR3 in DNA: TGTGCCAGCAGTCTCGGCGACAGGGGGCCATACGAGCAGTACTTC.

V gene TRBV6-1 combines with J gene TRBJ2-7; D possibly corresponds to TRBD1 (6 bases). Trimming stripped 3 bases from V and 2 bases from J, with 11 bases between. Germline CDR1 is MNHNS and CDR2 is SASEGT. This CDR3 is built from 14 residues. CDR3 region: CASSEGTSTYEQYF. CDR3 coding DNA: TGTGCCAGCAGTGAGGGGACATCTACCTACGAGCAGTACTTC.